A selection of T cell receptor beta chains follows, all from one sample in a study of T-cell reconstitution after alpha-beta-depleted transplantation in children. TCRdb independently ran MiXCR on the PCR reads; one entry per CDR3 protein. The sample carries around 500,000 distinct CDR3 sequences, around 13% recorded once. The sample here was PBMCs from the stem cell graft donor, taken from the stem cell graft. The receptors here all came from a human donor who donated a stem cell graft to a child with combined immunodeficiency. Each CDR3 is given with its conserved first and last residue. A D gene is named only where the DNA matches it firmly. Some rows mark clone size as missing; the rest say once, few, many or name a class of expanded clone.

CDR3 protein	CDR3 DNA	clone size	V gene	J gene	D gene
CASSQGTSSNEQFF	TGTGCCAGCAGCCAGGGAACTAGTTCCAATGAGCAGTTCTTC	many	TRBV4-2	TRBJ2-1	NA
CASSPELARGNYGYTF	TGCGCCAGCAGCCCTGAACTCGCCCGGGGTAACTATGGCTACACCTTC	NA	TRBV5-1	TRBJ1-2	NA
CASSLDGPYGYTF	TGTGCCAGCAGTTTAGACGGACCTTATGGCTACACCTTC	few	TRBV12-3/TRBV12-4	TRBJ1-2	NA
CASRSRDRQETQYF	TGTGCCAGCAGATCCCGGGACAGACAAGAGACCCAGTACTTC	few	TRBV7-9	TRBJ2-5	TRBD1
CASSIRPGFYEQYF	TGCGCCAGCAGCATACGTCCAGGGTTCTACGAGCAGTACTTC	few	TRBV5-1	TRBJ2-7	NA
CASTRSPSGATDTQYF	TGTGCCAGCACCCGATCCCCTAGCGGGGCAACAGATACGCAGTATTTT	NA	TRBV2	TRBJ2-3	TRBD2
CASSPGLGPDTQYF	TGCGCCAGCAGCCCGGGACTAGGCCCAGATACGCAGTATTTT	NA	TRBV4-3	TRBJ2-3	TRBD2
CASSDSSSGAYNEQFF	TGTGCCAGCAGTGACTCATCGAGCGGGGCCTACAATGAGCAGTTCTTC	many	TRBV6-4	TRBJ2-1	TRBD2
CASSQGTNNEQFF	TGTGCCAGCAGCCAAGGGACCAACAATGAGCAGTTCTTC	NA	TRBV7-2	TRBJ2-1	NA
CASSRPGVAGEYNEQFF	TGTGCCAGCAGCCGCCCCGGGGTAGCGGGAGAGTACAATGAGCAGTTCTTC	NA	TRBV27	TRBJ2-1	TRBD2
CASSWEPGLAYGELFF	TGTGCCAGCAGTTGGGAGCCGGGACTAGCGTACGGGGAGCTGTTTTTT	NA	TRBV12-3/TRBV12-4	TRBJ2-2	TRBD2
CASSLRPHKETQYF	TGTGCCAGCAGTCTCCGGCCGCACAAAGAGACCCAGTACTTC	NA	TRBV6-2/TRBV6-3	TRBJ2-5	NA